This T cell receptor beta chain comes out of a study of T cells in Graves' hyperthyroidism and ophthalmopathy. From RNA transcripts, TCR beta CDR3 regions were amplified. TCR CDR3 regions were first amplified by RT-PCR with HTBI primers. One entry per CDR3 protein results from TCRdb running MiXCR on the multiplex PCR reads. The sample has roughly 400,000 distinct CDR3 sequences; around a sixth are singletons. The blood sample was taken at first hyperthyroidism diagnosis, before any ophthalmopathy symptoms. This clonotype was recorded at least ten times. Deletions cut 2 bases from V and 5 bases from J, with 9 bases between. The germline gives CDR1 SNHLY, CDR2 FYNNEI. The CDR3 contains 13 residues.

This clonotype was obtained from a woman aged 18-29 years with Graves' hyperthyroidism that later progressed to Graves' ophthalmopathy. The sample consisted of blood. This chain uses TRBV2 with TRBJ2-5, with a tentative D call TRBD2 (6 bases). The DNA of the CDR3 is TGTGCCAGCAGTGAATGGAGGGCGGAGACCCAGTACTTC. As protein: CASSEWRAETQYF. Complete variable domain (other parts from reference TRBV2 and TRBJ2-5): EPEVTQTPSHQVTQMGQEVILRCVPISNHLYFYWYRQILGQKVEFLVSFYNNEISEKSEIFDDQFSVERPDGSNFTLKIRSTKLEDSAMYFCASSEWRAETQYFGPGTRLLVL.